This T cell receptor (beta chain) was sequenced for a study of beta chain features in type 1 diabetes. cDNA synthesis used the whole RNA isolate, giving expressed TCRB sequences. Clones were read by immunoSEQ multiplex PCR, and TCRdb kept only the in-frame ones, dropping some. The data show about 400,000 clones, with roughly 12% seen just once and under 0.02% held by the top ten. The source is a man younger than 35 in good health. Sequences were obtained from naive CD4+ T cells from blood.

Here the CDR3 reads CASSVVTSGEQFF. The CDR3 DNA sequence: TGTGCCAGCAGCGTAGTCACTAGCGGTGAGCAGTTCTTC. The chain carries TRBV9 and TRBJ2-1, with 8 nucleotides matching TRBD2. Germline lookup yields CDR1 SGDLS and CDR2 YYNGEE. The CDR3 loop spans 13 amino acids. The V segment lost 0 bases and the J segment 9 bases; nucleotides outside the gene matches: 2.